This T cell receptor (beta chain) came from a study of cytomegalovirus exposure and HLA in healthy donors. The germline V gene has CDR1 LNHDA and CDR2 SQIVND (reference sequence). This CDR3 is built from 15 residues. Trimming removed 8 bases from V and 4 bases from J; junction bases left unmatched: 8. Data came from immunoSEQ multiplex PCR; TCRdb stores just in-frame clones and leaves some out. The table records about 160,000 clones, more than 80% of them present only once. The source of this sequence is a woman under 30 in good health and CMV-seropositive. The genes are TRBV19 and TRBJ1-5; 10 positions agree with TRBD1. The sequencing sample was made of PBMCs. In DNA, the CDR3 is TGTGCCAGTGGCCCGGGACAGGGGTTGAATCAGCCCCAGCATTTT. This gives the protein CASGPGQGLNQPQHF. The full variable domain, its missing parts supplied by reference TRBV19 and TRBJ1-5, is DGGITQSPKYLFRKEGQNVTLSCEQNLNHDAMYWYRQDPGQGLRLIYYSQIVNDFQKGDIAEGYSVSREKKESFPLTVTSAQKNPTAFYLCASGPGQGLNQPQHFGDGTRLSIL.